These T cell receptor beta chains were read from a single sample in a study of tumor-infiltrating lymphocytes in localized non-small cell lung cancer. The method was immunoSEQ multiplex PCR; TCRdb's version includes in-frame clones alone and lacks a portion of them. Of roughly 6,800 clones listed, about 60% are singletons. Material: uninvolved lung tissue not adjacent to the tumor. These receptors were obtained from a human donor with non-small cell lung cancer. Both conserved end residues are part of each CDR3. Each record gives: D gene, J gene, V gene, clone size, CDR3 protein, CDR3 DNA. The D gene is left open where the match is weak. Size tells how often a clone was seen (once, few, many) or the class of an expanded clone, and some rows leave it out.

d_call: TRBD1
j_call: TRBJ2-3
v_call: TRBV7-2
clone_size: .
cdr3_aa: CASDRYGQGRGDTQYF
cdr3_nt: TGTGCCAGCGACCGGTATGGACAGGGCCGGGGAGATACGCAGTATTTT

d_call: .
j_call: TRBJ2-1
v_call: TRBV5-1
clone_size: .
cdr3_aa: CASSLDTGNEQFF
cdr3_nt: TGCGCCAGCAGCTTGGATACAGGGAATGAGCAGTTCTTC

d_call: .
j_call: TRBJ2-3
v_call: TRBV2
clone_size: .
cdr3_aa: CASQTAGDTQYF
cdr3_nt: TGTGCCAGCCAAACTGCAGGGGATACGCAGTATTTT

d_call: TRBD1
j_call: TRBJ1-1
v_call: TRBV7-9
clone_size: .
cdr3_aa: CASSSQGATTEAFF
cdr3_nt: TGTGCCAGCAGCTCGCAGGGGGCGACCACTGAAGCTTTCTTT

d_call: .
j_call: TRBJ2-4
v_call: TRBV30
clone_size: .
cdr3_aa: CAWSTPGLSNIQYF
cdr3_nt: TGTGCCTGGAGTACTCCGGGACTCTCCAACATTCAGTACTTC

d_call: TRBD2
j_call: TRBJ2-2
v_call: TRBV7-3
clone_size: .
cdr3_aa: CASSATSGVTGELFF
cdr3_nt: TGTGCCAGCAGCGCTACTAGCGGGGTTACCGGGGAGCTGTTTTTT

d_call: .
j_call: TRBJ1-3
v_call: TRBV5-7
clone_size: .
cdr3_aa: CASSYGPTGNSGNTIYF
cdr3_nt: TGTGCCAGCAGCTACGGCCCGACGGGGAACTCTGGAAACACCATATATTTT

d_call: .
j_call: TRBJ1-1
v_call: TRBV14
clone_size: .
cdr3_aa: CASSQDWTTEAFF
cdr3_nt: TGTGCCAGCAGCCAAGATTGGACCACTGAAGCTTTCTTT

d_call: .
j_call: TRBJ1-2
v_call: TRBV6-5
clone_size: large
cdr3_aa: CASINPGRGGYGYTF
cdr3_nt: TGTGCCAGCATTAACCCCGGGCGGGGAGGCTATGGCTACACCTTC

d_call: TRBD1
j_call: TRBJ1-5
v_call: TRBV30
clone_size: .
cdr3_aa: CAWSVGTGGQPQHF
cdr3_nt: TGTGCCTGGAGTGTAGGGACAGGGGGTCAGCCCCAGCATTTT

d_call: .
j_call: TRBJ1-1
v_call: TRBV6-1
clone_size: .
cdr3_aa: CASSERVKNTEAFF
cdr3_nt: TGTGCCAGCAGTGAACGGGTAAAGAACACTGAAGCTTTCTTT

d_call: .
j_call: TRBJ2-3
v_call: TRBV29-1
clone_size: .
cdr3_aa: CSVEFHTDTQYF
cdr3_nt: TGCAGCGTTGAGTTCCACACAGATACGCAGTATTTT

d_call: .
j_call: TRBJ2-2
v_call: TRBV2
clone_size: .
cdr3_aa: CASSGATVTGELFF
cdr3_nt: TGTGCCAGCAGTGGGGCGACGGTCACCGGGGAGCTGTTTTTT

d_call: .
j_call: TRBJ2-7
v_call: TRBV6-1
clone_size: .
cdr3_aa: CASSEARRQGYYEQYF
cdr3_nt: TGTGCCAGCAGTGAAGCGCGTAGGCAGGGCTACTACGAGCAGTACTTC

d_call: .
j_call: TRBJ2-1
v_call: TRBV29-1
clone_size: .
cdr3_aa: CSVLRSSYNEQFF
cdr3_nt: TGCAGCGTTCTGCGGAGCTCCTACAATGAGCAGTTCTTC

d_call: .
j_call: TRBJ2-2
v_call: TRBV29-1
clone_size: .
cdr3_aa: CSVEVSKGTGELFF
cdr3_nt: TGCAGCGTTGAAGTGAGCAAGGGGACCGGGGAGCTGTTTTTT

d_call: TRBD1
j_call: TRBJ1-6
v_call: TRBV7-9
clone_size: .
cdr3_aa: CASSPMDRGGSPLHF
cdr3_nt: TGTGCCAGCAGCCCCATGGACAGGGGTGGATCACCCCTCCACTTT

d_call: TRBD1
j_call: TRBJ1-2
v_call: TRBV19
clone_size: few
cdr3_aa: CASSTGTGANYGYTF
cdr3_nt: TGTGCCAGTAGTACCGGGACAGGGGCGAACTATGGCTACACCTTC

d_call: .
j_call: TRBJ2-3
v_call: TRBV6-1
clone_size: .
cdr3_aa: CASSGAGTVLSDTQYF
cdr3_nt: TGTGCCAGCAGTGGAGCCGGGACTGTCCTCTCAGATACGCAGTATTTT

d_call: .
j_call: TRBJ1-2
v_call: TRBV6-5
clone_size: .
cdr3_aa: CASSAHYMEGYTF
cdr3_nt: TGTGCCAGCAGCGCCCACTACATGGAGGGCTACACCTTC

d_call: .
j_call: TRBJ2-3
v_call: TRBV20-1
clone_size: few
cdr3_aa: CSARVEDTQYF
cdr3_nt: TGCAGTGCTAGAGTGGAGGATACGCAGTATTTT

d_call: .
j_call: TRBJ2-1
v_call: TRBV5-4
clone_size: medium-sized
cdr3_aa: CASSLVGGEQFF
cdr3_nt: TGTGCCAGCAGCTTGGTCGGGGGAGAGCAGTTCTTC

d_call: .
j_call: TRBJ1-3
v_call: TRBV6-5
clone_size: .
cdr3_aa: CASSDSPFSGNTIYF
cdr3_nt: TGTGCCAGCAGTGACTCTCCCTTTTCTGGAAACACCATATATTTT

d_call: .
j_call: TRBJ2-1
v_call: TRBV30
clone_size: .
cdr3_aa: CAWTRRGRYNEQFF
cdr3_nt: TGTGCCTGGACCCGACGGGGCCGTTACAATGAGCAGTTCTTC

d_call: TRBD1
j_call: TRBJ2-1
v_call: TRBV7-6
clone_size: .
cdr3_aa: CASSLARTGEYNEQFF
cdr3_nt: TGTGCCAGCAGCTTAGCGCGGACAGGGGAGTACAATGAGCAGTTCTTC

d_call: .
j_call: TRBJ1-2
v_call: TRBV4-1
clone_size: .
cdr3_aa: CASSPSLGGAFYGYTF
cdr3_nt: TGCGCCAGCAGCCCTAGCCTAGGAGGGGCGTTCTATGGCTACACCTTC

d_call: TRBD1
j_call: TRBJ2-5
v_call: TRBV2
clone_size: once
cdr3_aa: CASSDSRTGVQETQYF
cdr3_nt: TGTGCCAGCAGTGATTCCAGGACAGGGGTCCAAGAGACCCAGTACTTC

d_call: TRBD1
j_call: TRBJ2-7
v_call: TRBV30
clone_size: few
cdr3_aa: CAWTGPGTGVSYEQYF
cdr3_nt: TGTGCCTGGACAGGACCCGGGACAGGGGTCTCCTACGAGCAGTACTTC

d_call: TRBD1
j_call: TRBJ2-7
v_call: TRBV10-2
clone_size: .
cdr3_aa: CASSGTGGGEQYF
cdr3_nt: TGCGCCAGCAGCGGGACAGGGGGCGGCGAGCAGTACTTC

d_call: TRBD2
j_call: TRBJ2-3
v_call: TRBV9
clone_size: few
cdr3_aa: CASSVEGLAGGPRTDTQYF
cdr3_nt: TGTGCCAGCAGCGTAGAAGGACTAGCGGGGGGCCCACGCACAGATACGCAGTATTTT

d_call: TRBD2
j_call: TRBJ2-3
v_call: TRBV11-1
clone_size: few
cdr3_aa: CASSLAGAADTQYF
cdr3_nt: TGTGCCAGCAGCCTAGCGGGGGCCGCAGATACGCAGTATTTT

d_call: .
j_call: TRBJ2-1
v_call: TRBV5-1
clone_size: .
cdr3_aa: CASSFGSALGSSYNEQFF
cdr3_nt: TGCGCCAGCAGCTTCGGGTCAGCGCTTGGGAGCTCCTACAATGAGCAGTTCTTC

d_call: .
j_call: TRBJ1-2
v_call: TRBV27
clone_size: .
cdr3_aa: CASSLRGLNYGYTF
cdr3_nt: TGTGCCAGCAGTTTGAGAGGGCTTAACTATGGCTACACCTTC

d_call: TRBD1
j_call: TRBJ1-6
v_call: TRBV5-1
clone_size: .
cdr3_aa: CASSLQPGQGNSPLHF
cdr3_nt: TGCGCCAGCAGCTTACAACCGGGACAGGGGAACTCACCCCTCCACTTT

d_call: .
j_call: TRBJ2-7
v_call: TRBV5-6
clone_size: few
cdr3_aa: CASSLFGPFNEQYF
cdr3_nt: TGTGCCAGCAGCTTGTTCGGTCCATTCAACGAGCAGTACTTC

d_call: .
j_call: TRBJ1-1
v_call: TRBV9
clone_size: medium-sized
cdr3_aa: CASSLTGNTEAFF
cdr3_nt: TGTGCCAGCAGCCTTACAGGGAACACTGAAGCTTTCTTT

d_call: TRBD1
j_call: TRBJ1-6
v_call: TRBV19
clone_size: few
cdr3_aa: CASSNQQGATFNSPLHF
cdr3_nt: TGTGCCAGTAGTAACCAGCAGGGGGCGACTTTTAATTCACCCCTCCACTTT

d_call: .
j_call: TRBJ1-4
v_call: TRBV9
clone_size: .
cdr3_aa: CASSGLATNEKLFF
cdr3_nt: TGTGCCAGCAGCGGCCTTGCAACTAATGAAAAACTGTTTTTT

d_call: TRBD1
j_call: TRBJ1-2
v_call: TRBV2
clone_size: few
cdr3_aa: CASSALDRDYHGYTF
cdr3_nt: TGTGCCAGCAGTGCTCTGGACAGGGATTACCATGGCTACACCTTC

d_call: .
j_call: TRBJ2-3
v_call: TRBV27
clone_size: .
cdr3_aa: CASSLGLDTQYF
cdr3_nt: TGTGCCAGCAGTCTCGGACTAGATACGCAGTATTTT

d_call: TRBD1
j_call: TRBJ2-2
v_call: TRBV12-5
clone_size: medium-sized
cdr3_aa: CASGPRGPGELFF
cdr3_nt: TGTGCTAGTGGCCCCAGGGGGCCCGGGGAGCTGTTTTTT

d_call: TRBD2
j_call: TRBJ2-7
v_call: TRBV9
clone_size: .
cdr3_aa: CASSFAGGGEQYF
cdr3_nt: TGTGCCAGCAGCTTCGCGGGCGGGGGAGAGCAGTACTTC

d_call: TRBD1
j_call: TRBJ1-6
v_call: TRBV10-3
clone_size: .
cdr3_aa: CASRKTGVNSPLHF
cdr3_nt: TGTGCCAGCAGAAAGACAGGGGTTAATTCACCCCTCCACTTT

d_call: .
j_call: TRBJ2-5
v_call: TRBV5-1
clone_size: medium-sized
cdr3_aa: CASSGWGGQGETQYF
cdr3_nt: TGCGCCAGCAGCGGATGGGGGGGCCAGGGAGAGACCCAGTACTTC

d_call: TRBD1
j_call: TRBJ1-1
v_call: TRBV5-5
clone_size: medium-sized
cdr3_aa: CASIPWGNRGKGTEAFF
cdr3_nt: TGTGCCAGCATCCCCTGGGGGAACAGGGGAAAGGGCACTGAAGCTTTCTTT

d_call: .
j_call: TRBJ1-1
v_call: TRBV2
clone_size: few
cdr3_aa: CASSETLLTGINEAFF
cdr3_nt: TGTGCCAGCAGTGAAACACTACTCACCGGTATCAATGAAGCTTTCTTT

d_call: .
j_call: TRBJ2-7
v_call: TRBV11-2
clone_size: .
cdr3_aa: CASSAAPGPEQYF
cdr3_nt: TGTGCCAGCAGCGCTGCTCCGGGCCCCGAGCAGTACTTC

d_call: .
j_call: TRBJ2-2
v_call: TRBV2
clone_size: .
cdr3_aa: CASTLSAGVTGELFF
cdr3_nt: TGTGCCAGCACCTTGTCGGCAGGGGTCACCGGGGAGCTGTTTTTT